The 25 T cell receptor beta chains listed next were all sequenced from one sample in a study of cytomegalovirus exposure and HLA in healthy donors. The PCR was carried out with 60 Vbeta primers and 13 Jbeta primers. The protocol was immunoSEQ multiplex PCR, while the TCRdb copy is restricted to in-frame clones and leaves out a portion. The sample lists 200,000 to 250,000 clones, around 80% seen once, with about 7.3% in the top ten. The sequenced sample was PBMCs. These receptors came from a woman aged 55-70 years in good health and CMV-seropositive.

CDR3 region: CASVAGGSYEQYF. The CDR3, as DNA: TGTGCCAGTGTAGCGGGAGGCTCCTACGAGCAGTACTTC. The chain uses TRBV6-1 and TRBJ2-7; 10 bases agree with TRBD2. This CDR3 comprises 13 residues. The V and J ends lost 9 bases and 0 bases, in that order; junction bases with no gene match: 2. Germline V gene data show CDR1 as MNHNS and CDR2 as SASEGT.

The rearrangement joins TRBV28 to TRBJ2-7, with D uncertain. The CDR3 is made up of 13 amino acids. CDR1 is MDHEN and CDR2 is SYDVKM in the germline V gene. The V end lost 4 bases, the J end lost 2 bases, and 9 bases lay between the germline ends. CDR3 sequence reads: CASSSALTYEQYF. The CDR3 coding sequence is TGTGCCAGCAGTTCCGCCCTAACCTACGAGCAGTACTTC.

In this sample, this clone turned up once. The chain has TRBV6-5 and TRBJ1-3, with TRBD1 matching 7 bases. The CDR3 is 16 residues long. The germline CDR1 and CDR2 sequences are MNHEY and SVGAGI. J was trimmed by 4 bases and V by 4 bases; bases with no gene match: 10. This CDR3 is CASSFDRAQLGNTIYF. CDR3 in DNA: TGTGCCAGCAGTTTCGACAGGGCCCAACTAGGAAACACCATATATTTT.

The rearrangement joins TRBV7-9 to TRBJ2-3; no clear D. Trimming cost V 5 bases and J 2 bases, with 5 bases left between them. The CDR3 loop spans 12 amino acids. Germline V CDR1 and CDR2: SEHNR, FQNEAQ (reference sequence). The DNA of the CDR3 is TGTGCCAGCAGCGTATTCACAGATACGCAGTATTTT. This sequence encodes CASSVFTDTQYF. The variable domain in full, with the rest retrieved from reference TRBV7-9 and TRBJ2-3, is DTGVSQNPRHKITKRGQNVTFRCDPISEHNRLYWYRQTLGQGPEFLTYFQNEAQLEKSRLLSDRFSAERPKGSFSTLEIQRTEQGDSAMYLCASSVFTDTQYFGPGTRLTVL.

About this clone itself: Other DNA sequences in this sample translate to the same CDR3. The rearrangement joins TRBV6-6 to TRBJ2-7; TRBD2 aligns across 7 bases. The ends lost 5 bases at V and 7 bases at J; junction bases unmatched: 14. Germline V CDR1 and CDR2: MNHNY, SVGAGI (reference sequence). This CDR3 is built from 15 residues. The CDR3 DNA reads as TGTGCCAGCAGTACCCTTGGTGGGAGGGGAGGAGAGCAGTACTTC. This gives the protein CASSTLGGRGGEQYF.

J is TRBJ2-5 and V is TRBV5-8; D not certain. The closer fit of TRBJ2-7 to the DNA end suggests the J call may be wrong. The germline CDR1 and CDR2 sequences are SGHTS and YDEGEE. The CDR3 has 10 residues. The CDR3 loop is CASSSYEQYF. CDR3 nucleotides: TGTGCCAGCAGCTCTTACGAGCAGTACTTC.

CDR3 region: CSANLGYNEQFF. The CDR3 DNA sequence: TGCAGCGCAAATCTCGGGTACAATGAGCAGTTCTTC. This chain connects TRBV29-1 to TRBJ2-1; D not resolved. Deletions cut 7 bases from V and 4 bases from J, with 11 bases between. Germline values: CDR1 SQVTM, CDR2 ANQGSEA. The CDR3 sequence is 12 residues long.

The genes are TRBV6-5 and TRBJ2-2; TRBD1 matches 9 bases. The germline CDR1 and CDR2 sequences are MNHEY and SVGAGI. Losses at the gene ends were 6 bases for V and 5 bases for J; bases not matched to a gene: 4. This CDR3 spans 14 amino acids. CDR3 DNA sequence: TGTGCCAGCAGAGGACAGGGGACTACCGGGGAGCTGTTTTTT. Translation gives CASRGQGTTGELFF.

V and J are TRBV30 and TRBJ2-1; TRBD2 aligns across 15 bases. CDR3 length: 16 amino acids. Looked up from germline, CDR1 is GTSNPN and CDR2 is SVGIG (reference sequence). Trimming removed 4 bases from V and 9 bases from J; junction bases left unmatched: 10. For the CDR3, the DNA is TGTGCCTGGACCACCGGACTAGCGGGAGGGCCCGGTGAGCAGTTCTTC. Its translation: CAWTTGLAGGPGEQFF.

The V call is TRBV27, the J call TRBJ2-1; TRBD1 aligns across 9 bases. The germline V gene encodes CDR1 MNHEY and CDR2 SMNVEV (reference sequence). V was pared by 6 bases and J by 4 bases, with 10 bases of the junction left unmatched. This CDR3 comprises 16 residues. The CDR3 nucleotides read TGTGCCAGCAGAAGAACAGGGGGCCTTCAATACAATGAGCAGTTCTTC. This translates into CASRRTGGLQYNEQFF.

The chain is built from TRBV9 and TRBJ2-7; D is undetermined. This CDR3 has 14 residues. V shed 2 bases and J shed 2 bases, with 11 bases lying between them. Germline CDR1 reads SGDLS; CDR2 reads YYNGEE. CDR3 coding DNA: TGTGCCAGCAGCGTCGAACTTACCACCTACGAGCAGTACTTC. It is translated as CASSVELTTYEQYF.

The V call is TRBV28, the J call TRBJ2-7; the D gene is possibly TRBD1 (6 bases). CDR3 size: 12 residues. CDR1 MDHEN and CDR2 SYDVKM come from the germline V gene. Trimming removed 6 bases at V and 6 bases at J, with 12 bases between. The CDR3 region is CASRQGLGEQYF. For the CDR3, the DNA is TGTGCCAGCAGACAGGGTCTAGGCGAGCAGTACTTC.

DNA of the CDR3: TGTGCCAGCAGCGTGTACGCGGGAAACACCATATATTTT. This translates into CASSVYAGNTIYF. This chain connects TRBV9 to TRBJ1-3; D gene unclear. Trimming took 2 bases from V and 4 from J, leaving 7 bases between them. The CDR3 has 13 residues. From germline, CDR1 is SGDLS and CDR2 YYNGEE.

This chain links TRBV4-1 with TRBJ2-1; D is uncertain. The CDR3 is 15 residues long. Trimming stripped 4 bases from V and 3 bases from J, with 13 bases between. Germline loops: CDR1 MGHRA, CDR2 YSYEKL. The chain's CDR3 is CASSLSTTGYNEQFF. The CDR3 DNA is TGCGCCAGCAGCCTCTCCACAACGGGCTACAATGAGCAGTTCTTC.

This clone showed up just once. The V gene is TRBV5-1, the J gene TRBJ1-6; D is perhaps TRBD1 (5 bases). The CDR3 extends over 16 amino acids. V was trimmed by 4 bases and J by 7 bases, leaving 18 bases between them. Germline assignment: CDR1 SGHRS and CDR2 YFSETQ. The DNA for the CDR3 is TGCGCCAGCAGCGCCGGGAGAGGGGTTGGAAATTCACCCCTCCACTTT. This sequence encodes CASSAGRGVGNSPLHF.

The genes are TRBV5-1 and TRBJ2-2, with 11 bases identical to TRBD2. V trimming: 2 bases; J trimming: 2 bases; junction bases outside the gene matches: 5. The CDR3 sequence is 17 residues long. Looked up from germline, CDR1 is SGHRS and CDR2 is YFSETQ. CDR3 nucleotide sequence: TGCGCCAGCAGCTTCGAGGGACTAGCGGTTAACACCGGGGAGCTGTTTTTT. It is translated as CASSFEGLAVNTGELFF.

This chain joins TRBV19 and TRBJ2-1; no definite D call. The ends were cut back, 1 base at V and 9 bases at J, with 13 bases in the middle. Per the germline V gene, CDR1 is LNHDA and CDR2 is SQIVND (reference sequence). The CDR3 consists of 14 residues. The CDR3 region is CASSIGLVFTEQFF. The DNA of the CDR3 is TGTGCCAGTAGTATAGGACTTGTTTTCACTGAGCAGTTCTTC.

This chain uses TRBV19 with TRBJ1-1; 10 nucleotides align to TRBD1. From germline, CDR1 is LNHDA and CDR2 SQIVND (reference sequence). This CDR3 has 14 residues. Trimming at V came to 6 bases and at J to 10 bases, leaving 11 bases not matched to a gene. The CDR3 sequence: CASSIRDRGNRAFF. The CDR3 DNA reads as TGTGCCAGTAGCATCCGGGACAGGGGTAACAGAGCTTTCTTT.

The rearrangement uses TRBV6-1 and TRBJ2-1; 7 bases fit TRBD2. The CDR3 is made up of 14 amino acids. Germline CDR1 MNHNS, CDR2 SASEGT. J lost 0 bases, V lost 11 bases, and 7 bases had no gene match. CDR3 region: CACQRDLSYNEQFF. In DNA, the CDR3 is TGTGCCTGCCAGCGGGATCTCTCCTACAATGAGCAGTTCTTC.

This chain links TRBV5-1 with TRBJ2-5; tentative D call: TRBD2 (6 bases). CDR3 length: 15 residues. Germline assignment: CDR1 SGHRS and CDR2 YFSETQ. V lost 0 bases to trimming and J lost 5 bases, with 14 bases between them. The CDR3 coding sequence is TGCGCCAGCAGCTTGGTAGCGAGAGGAGGGGAGACCCAGTACTTC. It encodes CASSLVARGGETQYF.

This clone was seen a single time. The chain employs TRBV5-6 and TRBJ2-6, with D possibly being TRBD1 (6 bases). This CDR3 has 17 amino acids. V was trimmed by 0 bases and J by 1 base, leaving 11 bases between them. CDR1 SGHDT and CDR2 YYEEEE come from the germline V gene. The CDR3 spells CASSLGQATSGANVLTF. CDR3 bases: TGTGCCAGCAGCTTGGGACAGGCGACTTCTGGGGCCAACGTCCTGACTTTC.

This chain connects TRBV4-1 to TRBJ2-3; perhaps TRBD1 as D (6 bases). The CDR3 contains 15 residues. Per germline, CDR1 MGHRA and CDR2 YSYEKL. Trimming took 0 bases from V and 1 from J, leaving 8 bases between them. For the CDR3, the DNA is TGCGCCAGCAGCCAAGAGTACAGGGGCACAGATACGCAGTATTTT. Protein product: CASSQEYRGTDTQYF.

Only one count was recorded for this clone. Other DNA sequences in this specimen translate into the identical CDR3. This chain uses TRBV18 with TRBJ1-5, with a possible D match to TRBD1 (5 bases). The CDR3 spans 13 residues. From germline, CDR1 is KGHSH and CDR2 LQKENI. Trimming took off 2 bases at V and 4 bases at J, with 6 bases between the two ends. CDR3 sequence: CASSPDRNQPQHF. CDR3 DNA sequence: TGTGCCAGCTCACCAGACAGAAATCAGCCCCAGCATTTT.

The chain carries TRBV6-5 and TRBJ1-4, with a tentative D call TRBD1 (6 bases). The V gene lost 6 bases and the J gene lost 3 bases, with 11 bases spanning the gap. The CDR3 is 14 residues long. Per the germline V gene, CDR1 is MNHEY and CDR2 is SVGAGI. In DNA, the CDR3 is TGTGCCAGCAGGGACAGTTGGGCTAATGAAAAACTGTTTTTT. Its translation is CASRDSWANEKLFF.

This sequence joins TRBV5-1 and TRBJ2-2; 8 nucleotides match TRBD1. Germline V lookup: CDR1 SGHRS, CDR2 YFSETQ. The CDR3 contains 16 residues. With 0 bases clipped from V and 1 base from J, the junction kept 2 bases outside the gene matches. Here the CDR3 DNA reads TGCGCCAGCAGCTTGGACGGACAGGGGAACACCGGGGAGCTGTTTTTT. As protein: CASSLDGQGNTGELFF.